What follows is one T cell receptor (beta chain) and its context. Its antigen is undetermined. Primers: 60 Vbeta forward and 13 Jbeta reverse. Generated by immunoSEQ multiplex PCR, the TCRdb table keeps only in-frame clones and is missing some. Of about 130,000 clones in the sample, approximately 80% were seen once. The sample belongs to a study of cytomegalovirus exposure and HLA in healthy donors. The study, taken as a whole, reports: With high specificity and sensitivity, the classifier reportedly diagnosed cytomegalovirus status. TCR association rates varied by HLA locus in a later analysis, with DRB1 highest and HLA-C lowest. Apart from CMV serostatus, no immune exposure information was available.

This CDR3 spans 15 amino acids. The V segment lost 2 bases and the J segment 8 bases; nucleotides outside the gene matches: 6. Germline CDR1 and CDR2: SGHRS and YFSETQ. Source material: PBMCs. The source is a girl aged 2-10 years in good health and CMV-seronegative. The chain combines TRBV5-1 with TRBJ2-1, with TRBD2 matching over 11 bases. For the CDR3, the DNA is TGCGCCAGCAGCTTACTAGCGGGAGTTTCTGATGAGCAGTTCTTC. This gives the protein CASSLLAGVSDEQFF.